This T cell receptor (beta chain) was profiled in a study of neurological immune-mediated disorders. CDR3 length: 12 residues. The germline CDR1 and CDR2 sequences are SQVTM and ANQGSEA. TCRdb processed the 5' RACE reads anew with MiXCR; each CDR3 protein has one entry. The table lists under 60,000 distinct CDR3 sequences, about 3% of them singletons. The table lists this clonotype with many counts. Compared with germline, one end of the junction differs, possibly owing to a read error. The chain links TRBV29-1 to TRBJ2-7; tentative D call: TRBD2 (5 bases). The clonotype was recovered from a man between 40 and 49 years old with multiple sclerosis. The material sequenced was PBMCs. The CDR3 spells CSVDASSHEQYF. The CDR3 DNA sequence: TGCAGCGTTGACGCTAGCTCCCACGAGCAGTACTTC.